Shown below are 7 T cell receptor beta chains from a single sample sequenced in a study of radiotherapy plus CTLA-4 blockade in lung cancer. Profiling relied on immunoSEQ multiplex PCR, and the TCRdb table lists in-frame clones only, not all of them. The repertoire consists of some 64,000 clones, with 70% to 80% occurring once and the leading ten covering approximately 15%. The sequencing here drew on peripheral blood, taken from a patient treated with radiotherapy plus ipilimumab. All receptors derive from a human donor with non-small cell lung cancer whose response to radiotherapy plus ipilimumab could not be evaluated. Some clones in this sample may be carry-over from other donors' samples.

This chain uses TRBV9 with TRBJ2-1; 13 positions match TRBD2. This CDR3 region has 18 residues. The V gene's germline CDR1 is SGDLS and CDR2 YYNGEE. J lost 4 bases, V lost 7 bases, and 14 bases had no gene match. CDR3 in DNA: TGTGCCAGCGGGAAGGGACTAGCGGGGTTGGGTGCATACAATGAGCAGTTCTTC. Its protein product is CASGKGLAGLGAYNEQFF.

In its sample, this clone was seen a few times. This rearrangement joins TRBV4-1 to TRBJ1-5, with TRBD1 matching 7 bases. From germline, CDR1 is MGHRA and CDR2 YSYEKL. Germline trimming cut 2 bases from V and 4 bases from J; bases unmatched to any gene: 5. The CDR3 spans 15 residues. CDR3 bases: TGCGCCAGCAGCCAATCGACAGGGTATAATCAGCCCCAGCATTTT. Residues: CASSQSTGYNQPQHF.

The chain is built from TRBV27 and TRBJ2-7, with a tentative D call TRBD2 (5 bases). The CDR3 consists of 18 residues. V gave up 5 bases and J gave up 3 bases, with 26 bases separating them. Germline-derived CDR1 and CDR2 are MNHEY and SMNVEV (reference sequence). CDR3 DNA: TGTGCCAGCAGTCTCGGCTACCGAACGGGATGGAGACTCTACGAGCAGTACTTC. Its protein is CASSLGYRTGWRLYEQYF.

This clone came up once. This chain connects TRBV6-5 to TRBJ1-1, with D possibly being TRBD1 (5 bases). The germline V and J ends were trimmed by 8 bases and 3 bases, with 13 bases remaining between them. Germline assignment: CDR1 MNHEY and CDR2 SVGAGI. The CDR3 length is 13 residues. The CDR3 reads CASSYPGDTEAFF. DNA of the CDR3: TGTGCCAGCTCATACCCGGGGGACACTGAAGCTTTCTTT.

The V gene is TRBV11-2, the J gene TRBJ1-3; the match to TRBD1 covers 7 bases. With 5 bases clipped from V and 0 bases from J, the junction kept 4 bases outside the gene matches. Germline V lookup: CDR1 SGHAT, CDR2 FQNNGV. CDR3 length equals 15 residues. For the CDR3, the DNA is TGTGCCAGCAGCCAGGGACAGATCTCTGGAAACACCATATATTTT. This codes for CASSQGQISGNTIYF.

The chain recombines TRBV27 with TRBJ2-7; maybe TRBD1 (5 bases). Trimming stripped 8 bases from V and 0 bases from J, with 17 bases between. CDR1 is MNHEY, CDR2 SMNVEV, per germline (reference sequence). This CDR3 has 15 residues. CDR3 DNA sequence: TGTGCCAGCCGGCTCAGGGCTACAAGCTCCTACGAGCAGTACTTC. Translating gives CASRLRATSSYEQYF.

This clone was seen once. The J gene is TRBJ1-3, the V gene TRBV29-1; the match to TRBD1 covers 7 bases. Looked up from germline, CDR1 is SQVTM and CDR2 is ANQGSEA. V lost 6 bases, J lost 4 bases, and 18 bases stayed unmatched. This CDR3 spans 17 amino acids. The CDR3 nucleotides read TGCAGCGTGACTGTAGCGGGACAGCTCTGGAGAGGAAACACCATATATTTT. Amino acid sequence: CSVTVAGQLWRGNTIYF.